One and the same sample provided the 8 T cell receptor beta chains below, sequenced in a study of blood T cell repertoires in COVID-19. Produced via immunoSEQ multiplex PCR; TCRdb's table is partial and in-frame only. The data contain 400,000 to 550,000 clones, approximately 90% of them singletons. The sample was peripheral blood. Receptor source: a woman in her twenties or thirties with acute or convalescent COVID-19.

CDR3 residues: CASSGERLVGPDTQYF. CDR3 nucleotide sequence: TGTGCCAGCAGTGGAGAGCGACTCGTCGGTCCAGATACGCAGTATTTT. The chain couples TRBV25-1 to TRBJ2-3; D is unresolved. Trimming removed 4 bases at V and 4 bases at J, with 18 bases between. CDR1 is MGHDK and CDR2 is SYGVNS in the germline V gene. The CDR3 is 16 amino acids.

The rearrangement links TRBV11-1 to TRBJ2-2, with a tentative D call TRBD2 (5 bases). This CDR3 is built from 15 residues. Trimming left V 2 bases short and J 6 bases short, with 13 bases between. Germline-derived CDR1 and CDR2 are SGHAT and FQDESV (reference sequence). The CDR3 region has the DNA TGTGCCAGCAGCTTAAACCGCAGGAGGTCCGGGGAGCTGTTTTTT. It translates to CASSLNRRRSGELFF.

In its sample, this clone was seen a few times. J is TRBJ1-1 and V is TRBV10-2; D ambiguous. CDR1 is WSHSY and CDR2 is SAAADI in the germline V gene. This CDR3 contains 13 residues. V lost 5 bases and J lost 4, with 11 bases in between. The CDR3 spells CASSNQVSTEAFF. The CDR3 bases are TGCGCCAGCAGTAATCAGGTTTCCACTGAAGCTTTCTTT.

The rearrangement uses TRBV28 and TRBJ2-7; TRBD1 might be the D (6 bases). Trimming shortened V by 4 bases and J by 4 bases, and 26 bases separated the two germline ends. This CDR3 has 18 residues. Germline values: CDR1 MDHEN, CDR2 SYDVKM. DNA for the CDR3: TGTGCCAGCAGTTCCCCTGGGGGCAGGGGCCTAAGGACGTACGAGCAGTACTTC. The encoded protein is CASSSPGGRGLRTYEQYF.

The chain carries TRBV6-5 and TRBJ1-6; no clear D. Germline V gene data show CDR1 as MNHEY and CDR2 as SVGAGI. V lost 0 bases and J 10 bases, leaving 13 bases between the germline ends. The CDR3 covers 15 residues. CDR3 sequence: CASSYSNGPRSPLHF. CDR3 nucleotide sequence: TGTGCCAGCAGTTACTCGAATGGGCCCCGCTCACCCCTCCACTTT.

The gene calls are TRBV12-3 or TRBV12-4 and TRBJ1-2; no definite D call. This CDR3 spans 11 amino acids. The ends were cut back, 6 bases at V and 5 bases at J, with 7 bases in the middle. DNA for the CDR3: TGTGCCAGCAGCATACAGTATGGCTACACCTTC. Its translation is CASSIQYGYTF.

V usage is TRBV29-1 and J usage is TRBJ1-2; TRBD1 might be the D (6 bases). The germline V gene has CDR1 SQVTM and CDR2 ANQGSEA. The CDR3 loop spans 12 amino acids. V was shortened by 5 bases and J by 2 bases, with 9 bases between the two germline ends. Written as DNA, the CDR3 is TGCAGCGTTCTAGACAGGAACTATGGCTACACCTTC. Its translation: CSVLDRNYGYTF.

This chain links TRBV5-4 with TRBJ1-4, with TRBD1 matching over 11 bases. Germline V gene lookup returns CDR1 SGHNT and CDR2 YYREEE (reference sequence). CDR3 length: 16 amino acids. Trimming cost V 4 bases and J 7 bases; bases outside gene matches: 9. The CDR3 sequence: CASSRTMGQGGEKLFF. The CDR3 DNA follows: TGTGCCAGCAGCCGGACAATGGGACAGGGGGGTGAAAAACTGTTTTTT.